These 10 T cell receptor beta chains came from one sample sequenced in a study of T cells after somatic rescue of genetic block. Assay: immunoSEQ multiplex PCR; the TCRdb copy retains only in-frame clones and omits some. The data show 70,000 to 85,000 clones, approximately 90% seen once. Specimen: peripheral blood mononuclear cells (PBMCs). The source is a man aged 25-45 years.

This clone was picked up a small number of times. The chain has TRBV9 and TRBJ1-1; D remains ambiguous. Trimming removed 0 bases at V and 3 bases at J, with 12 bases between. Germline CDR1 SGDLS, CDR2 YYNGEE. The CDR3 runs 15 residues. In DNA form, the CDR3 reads TGTGCCAGCAGCGTAGCCGCGAGGGTGGACACTGAAGCTTTCTTT. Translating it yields CASSVAARVDTEAFF.

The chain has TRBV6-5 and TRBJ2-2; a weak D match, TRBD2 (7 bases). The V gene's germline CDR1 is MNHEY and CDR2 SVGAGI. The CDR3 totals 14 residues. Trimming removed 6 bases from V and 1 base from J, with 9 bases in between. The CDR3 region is CASRGGGNTGELFF. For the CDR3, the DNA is TGTGCCAGCAGAGGGGGGGGGAACACCGGGGAGCTGTTTTTT.

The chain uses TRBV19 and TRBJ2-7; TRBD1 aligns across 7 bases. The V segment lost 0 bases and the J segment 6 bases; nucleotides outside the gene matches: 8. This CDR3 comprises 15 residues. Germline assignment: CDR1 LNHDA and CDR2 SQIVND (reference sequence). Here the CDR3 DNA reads TGTGCCAGTAGTATAGATCGGCGGAACAGGGGCGAGCAGTACTTC. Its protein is CASSIDRRNRGEQYF.

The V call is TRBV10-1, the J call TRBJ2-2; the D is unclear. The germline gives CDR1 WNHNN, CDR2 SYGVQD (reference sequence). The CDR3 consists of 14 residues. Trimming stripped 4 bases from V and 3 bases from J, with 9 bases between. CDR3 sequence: CASSGGPHTGELFF. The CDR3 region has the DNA TGCGCCAGCAGTGGAGGACCGCACACCGGGGAGCTGTTTTTT.

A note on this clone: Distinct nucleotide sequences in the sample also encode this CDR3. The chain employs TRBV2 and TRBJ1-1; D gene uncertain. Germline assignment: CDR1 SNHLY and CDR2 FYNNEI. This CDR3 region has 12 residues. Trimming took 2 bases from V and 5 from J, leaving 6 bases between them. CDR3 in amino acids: CASSELGTEAFF. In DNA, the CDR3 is TGTGCCAGCAGTGAATTAGGTACTGAAGCTTTCTTT.

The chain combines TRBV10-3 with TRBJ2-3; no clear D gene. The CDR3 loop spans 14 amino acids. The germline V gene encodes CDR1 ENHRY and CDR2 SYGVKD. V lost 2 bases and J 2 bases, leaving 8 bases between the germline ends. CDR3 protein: CAISERSNTDTQYF. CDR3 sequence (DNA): TGTGCCATCAGTGAGCGCAGTAACACAGATACGCAGTATTTT.

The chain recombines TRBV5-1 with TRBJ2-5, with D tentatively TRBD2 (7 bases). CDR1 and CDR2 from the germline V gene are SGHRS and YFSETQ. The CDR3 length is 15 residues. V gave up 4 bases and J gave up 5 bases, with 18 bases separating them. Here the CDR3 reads CASSPGAPAGETQYF. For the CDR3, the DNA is TGCGCCAGCAGCCCGGGGGCCCCAGCGGGGGAGACCCAGTACTTC.

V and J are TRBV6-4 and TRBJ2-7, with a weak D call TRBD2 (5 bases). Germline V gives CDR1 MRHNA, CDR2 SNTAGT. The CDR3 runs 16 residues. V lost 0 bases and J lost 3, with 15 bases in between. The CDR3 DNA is TGTGCCAGCAGTGACTCATCGTGGGCAGGACTCTACGAGCAGTACTTC. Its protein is CASSDSSWAGLYEQYF.

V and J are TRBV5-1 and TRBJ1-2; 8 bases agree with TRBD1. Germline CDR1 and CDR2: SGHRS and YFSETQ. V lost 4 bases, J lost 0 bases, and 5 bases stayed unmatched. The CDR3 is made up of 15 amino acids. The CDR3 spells CASSNTGGSNYGYTF. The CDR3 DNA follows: TGCGCCAGCAGCAACACAGGGGGATCTAACTATGGCTACACCTTC.

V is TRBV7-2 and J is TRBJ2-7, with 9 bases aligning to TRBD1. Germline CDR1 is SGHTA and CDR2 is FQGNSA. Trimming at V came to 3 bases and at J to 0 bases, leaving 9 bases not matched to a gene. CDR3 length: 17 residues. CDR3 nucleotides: TGTGCCAGCAGCTTGCAACAGGGGGCGACCTCCTCCTACGAGCAGTACTTC. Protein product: CASSLQQGATSSYEQYF.